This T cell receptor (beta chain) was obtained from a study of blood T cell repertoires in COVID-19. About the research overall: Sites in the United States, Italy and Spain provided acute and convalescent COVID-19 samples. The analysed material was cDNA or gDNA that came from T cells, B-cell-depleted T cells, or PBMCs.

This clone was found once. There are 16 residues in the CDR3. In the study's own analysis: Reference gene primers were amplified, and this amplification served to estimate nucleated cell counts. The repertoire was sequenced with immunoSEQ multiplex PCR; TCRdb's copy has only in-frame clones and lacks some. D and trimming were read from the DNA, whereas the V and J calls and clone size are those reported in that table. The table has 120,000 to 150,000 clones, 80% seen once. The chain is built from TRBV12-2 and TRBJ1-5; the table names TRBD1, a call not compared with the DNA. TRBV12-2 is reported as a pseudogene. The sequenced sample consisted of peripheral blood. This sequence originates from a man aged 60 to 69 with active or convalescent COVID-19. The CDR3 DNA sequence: TGTGCACGACACCCCCCAGGGGCTGAAGGGGGTCAGCCCCAGCATTTT. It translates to CARHPPGAEGGQPQHF.